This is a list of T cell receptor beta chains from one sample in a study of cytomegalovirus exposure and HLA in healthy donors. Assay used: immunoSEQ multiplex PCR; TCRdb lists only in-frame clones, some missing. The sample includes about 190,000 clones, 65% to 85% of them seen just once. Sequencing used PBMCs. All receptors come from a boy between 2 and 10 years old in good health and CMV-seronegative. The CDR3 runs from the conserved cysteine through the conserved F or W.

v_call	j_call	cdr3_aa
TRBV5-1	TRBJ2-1	CASSPPSPYNEQFF
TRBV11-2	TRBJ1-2	CASSLVGTAHGYTF
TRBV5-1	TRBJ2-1	CASSPSYNEQFF
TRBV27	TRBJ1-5	CASSPPGGPQHF
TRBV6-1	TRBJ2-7	CASSVLAAYEQYF
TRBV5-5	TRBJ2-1	CASSPFGDNEQFF
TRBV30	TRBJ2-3	CAWRDRGETDTQYF
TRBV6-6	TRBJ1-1	CASRRQGIGNTEAFF
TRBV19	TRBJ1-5	CASRNTANQPQHF
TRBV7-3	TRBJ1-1	CASSRGVGTEAFF
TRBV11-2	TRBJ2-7	CASSTDRAYEQYF
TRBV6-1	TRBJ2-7	CAGGSKDTYEQYF
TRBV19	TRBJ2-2	CASRRPGQGARSTGELFF
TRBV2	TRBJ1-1	CASAGTDLNTEAFF
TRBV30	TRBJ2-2	CAWSGGTSGGVTGELFF
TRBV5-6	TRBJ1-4	CASSLNEGRTTNEKLFF
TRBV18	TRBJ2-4	CASSPPSLAGAKNIQYF
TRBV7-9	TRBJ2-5	CASSFSGGIKETQYF
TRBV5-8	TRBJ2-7	CASSFSEGAKQYF
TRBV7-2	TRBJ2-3	CASSVRLRGRNTDTQYF
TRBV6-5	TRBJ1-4	CASRPRTGSREKLFF
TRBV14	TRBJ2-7	CASSPRTSGSYEQYF
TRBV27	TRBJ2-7	CASSLSIRGREQYF